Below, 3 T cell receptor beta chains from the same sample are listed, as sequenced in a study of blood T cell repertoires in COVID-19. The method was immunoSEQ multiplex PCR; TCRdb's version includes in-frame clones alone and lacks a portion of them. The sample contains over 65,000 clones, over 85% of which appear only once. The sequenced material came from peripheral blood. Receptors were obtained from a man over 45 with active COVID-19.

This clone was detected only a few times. The CDR3, as DNA: TGTGCCAGCAGCTTAGGGACAGGGTCTAATTCACCCCTCCACTTT. Amino acid sequence: CASSLGTGSNSPLHF. The genes are TRBV7-8 and TRBJ1-6; 8 bases fit TRBD1. The CDR3 extends over 15 amino acids. The J segment lost 6 bases and the V segment lost 1 base, leaving 2 bases of the junction unmatched. Germline CDR1 reads SGHVS; CDR2 reads FQNEAQ.

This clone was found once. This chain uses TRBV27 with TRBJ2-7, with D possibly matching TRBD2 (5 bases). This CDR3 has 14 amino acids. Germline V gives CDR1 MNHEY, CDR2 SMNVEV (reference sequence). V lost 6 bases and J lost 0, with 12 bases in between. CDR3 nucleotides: TGTGCCAGCAGCCGACTAAACCGCTCCTACGAGCAGTACTTC. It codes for CASSRLNRSYEQYF.

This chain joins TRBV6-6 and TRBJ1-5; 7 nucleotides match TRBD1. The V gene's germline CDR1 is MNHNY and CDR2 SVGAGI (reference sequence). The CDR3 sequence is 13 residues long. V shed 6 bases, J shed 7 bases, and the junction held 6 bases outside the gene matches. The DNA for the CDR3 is TGTGCCAGCAGCCGACAGGGAGGACAGCCCCAGCATTTT. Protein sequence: CASSRQGGQPQHF.